Following are 19 T cell receptor beta chains from one sample sequenced in a study of blood T cell repertoires in COVID-19. This table comes from immunoSEQ multiplex PCR, and its TCRdb copy is limited to in-frame clones, with some not included. The sample has about 310,000 clones; under 90% are singletons. Sequencing input: peripheral blood. The origin of the receptors is a woman aged 25 to 39 with COVID-19, enrolled during active disease.

The chain couples TRBV5-4 to TRBJ2-5; D remains unclear. The germline CDR1 and CDR2 sequences are SGHNT and YYREEE (reference sequence). The germline V and J ends were trimmed by 0 bases and 0 bases, with 6 bases remaining between them. The CDR3 sequence is 14 residues long. CDR3 residues: CASSLDSYQETQYF. The CDR3, as DNA: TGTGCCAGCAGCTTGGACTCTTACCAAGAGACCCAGTACTTC.

The rearrangement links TRBV11-2 to TRBJ1-1, with 9 nucleotides matching TRBD1. Germline CDR1 and CDR2: SGHAT and FQNNGV. The ends lost 1 base at V and 11 bases at J; junction bases unmatched: 8. The CDR3 is 14 residues long. Here the CDR3 DNA reads TGTGCCAGCAGCTTAGGTGGGACAGGGCTTGTGGCTTTCTTT. This codes for CASSLGGTGLVAFF.

This clone was seen just once. The chain employs TRBV6-5 and TRBJ2-2; TRBD1 is a possible D gene (6 bases). The germline V gene has CDR1 MNHEY and CDR2 SVGAGI. V was trimmed by 2 bases and J by 7 bases, leaving 17 bases between them. The length of the CDR3 is 16 residues. CDR3 sequence reads: CASSYPHSTGIGELFF. For the CDR3, the DNA is TGTGCCAGCAGTTACCCCCACTCCACAGGGATCGGGGAGCTGTTTTTT.

J is TRBJ2-3 and V is TRBV19, with TRBD2 as a possible D gene (6 bases). CDR1 and CDR2 (germline): LNHDA, SQIVND (reference sequence). V was cut by 9 bases and J by 5 bases, with 21 bases left in between. The CDR3 loop spans 15 amino acids. The chain's CDR3 is CASRGTPDFGDTQYF. CDR3 DNA sequence: TGTGCCAGCCGGGGGACCCCCGATTTCGGAGATACGCAGTATTTT.

This chain uses TRBV5-1 with TRBJ1-1; 7 nucleotides align to TRBD1. The germline CDR1 and CDR2 sequences are SGHRS and YFSETQ. The CDR3 runs to 15 residues. V was clipped by 2 bases and J by 1 base; unmatched bases: 5. This CDR3 reads CASSLGQDRNTEAFF. The CDR3 DNA sequence: TGCGCCAGCAGCTTAGGACAGGACCGGAACACTGAAGCTTTCTTT.

The genes are TRBV6-5 and TRBJ1-5, with 8 positions matching TRBD1. Germline V gene data show CDR1 as MNHEY and CDR2 as SVGAGI. Trimming cost V 7 bases and J 13 bases; bases outside gene matches: 12. CDR3 length equals 13 residues. CDR3 DNA: TGTGCCAGCATCCGGGACAGGTCCTCGTCTCAGCATTTT. Its translation is CASIRDRSSSQHF.

The rearrangement links TRBV14 to TRBJ2-2, with TRBD1 identical over 7 bases. After removal of 4 bases from V and 2 bases from J, the junction contained 13 bases not matched to a gene. The CDR3 contains 18 residues. The germline V gene has CDR1 SGHDN and CDR2 FVKESK. The CDR3 DNA is TGTGCCAGCAGCCTAAGGGGGCGTGCTTTCTTTAACACCGGGGAGCTGTTTTTT. Amino acids: CASSLRGRAFFNTGELFF.

The chain is built from TRBV10-3 and TRBJ1-2; TRBD1 agrees at 10 bases. Germline values: CDR1 ENHRY, CDR2 SYGVKD. The trim removed 4 bases at V and 6 bases at J, leaving 5 bases unmatched. CDR3 size: 14 residues. The CDR3 region is CAISGGQGTNGYTF. CDR3 in DNA: TGTGCCATCAGTGGGGGACAGGGGACGAATGGCTACACCTTC.

The chain uses TRBV30 and TRBJ2-5; the match to TRBD2 covers 9 bases. CDR1 is GTSNPN, CDR2 SVGIG, per germline (reference sequence). Germline trimming cut 5 bases from V and 5 bases from J; bases unmatched to any gene: 9. The CDR3 spans 14 residues. This CDR3 is CAWAGGHLYETQYF. The CDR3 DNA reads TGTGCCTGGGCGGGGGGGCACCTTTACGAGACCCAGTACTTC.

The V call is TRBV15, the J call TRBJ2-1, with 11 bases aligning to TRBD2. The germline gives CDR1 LNHNV, CDR2 YYDKDF (reference sequence). J gave up 8 bases and V 2 bases, and 8 bases lay outside the gene matches. CDR3 length equals 16 residues. This CDR3 reads CATSRPASGRKDEQFF. CDR3 DNA sequence: TGTGCCACCAGCAGACCAGCTAGCGGGAGGAAGGATGAGCAGTTCTTC. Full variable domain (missing parts from reference TRBV15 and TRBJ2-1): DAMVIQNPRYQVTQFGKPVTLSCSQTLNHNVMYWYQQKSSQAPKLLFHYYDKDFNNEADTPDNFQSRRPNTSFCFLDIRSPGLGDTAMYLCATSRPASGRKDEQFFGPGTRLTVL.

The CDR3 DNA reads as TGTGCCAGTAGTATGGTGGGGGGGACCACCGGGGAGCTGTTTTTT. Translating gives CASSMVGGTTGELFF. The chain recombines TRBV19 with TRBJ2-2; 7 positions match TRBD2. The CDR3 is 15 amino acids. V was pared by 3 bases and J by 4 bases, with 5 bases of the junction left unmatched. The germline V gene has CDR1 LNHDA and CDR2 SQIVND (reference sequence). Complete variable domain (other parts from reference TRBV19 and TRBJ2-2): DGGITQSPKYLFRKEGQNVTLSCEQNLNHDAMYWYRQDPGQGLRLIYYSQIVNDFQKGDIAEGYSVSREKKESFPLTVTSAQKNPTAFYLCASSMVGGTTGELFFGEGSRLTVL.

The gene calls are TRBV5-8 and TRBJ1-2; TRBD1 matches at 7 bases. This CDR3 comprises 13 residues. The J segment lost 6 bases and the V segment lost 5 bases, leaving 7 bases of the junction unmatched. CDR1 is SGHTS, CDR2 YDEGEE, per germline. CDR3 loop: CASSFDRANGYTF. The CDR3 DNA follows: TGTGCCAGCAGTTTCGACAGGGCAAATGGCTACACCTTC.

The V call is TRBV12-3 or TRBV12-4, the J call TRBJ2-7, with 9 positions matching TRBD2. With 7 bases clipped from V and 4 bases from J, the junction kept 5 bases outside the gene matches. The CDR3 has 13 residues. The CDR3 loop reads CASTWREGYEQYF. The CDR3 DNA reads as TGTGCCAGCACATGGCGGGAGGGGTACGAGCAGTACTTC.

This chain connects TRBV6-2 or TRBV6-3 to TRBJ2-7; 15 bases are shared with TRBD2. The CDR3 is 17 amino acids. With 5 bases clipped from V and 2 bases from J, the junction kept 7 bases outside the gene matches. The germline V gene has CDR1 MNHEY and CDR2 SVGEGT. The CDR3 nucleotides are TGTGCCAGCAGTGACCAGGGACTAGCGGGAGGACCCTACGAGCAGTACTTC. Encoded protein: CASSDQGLAGGPYEQYF.

This clone has more than one count but fewer than ten. The rearrangement links TRBV2 to TRBJ2-2; the D gene is possibly TRBD1 (6 bases). V was trimmed by 4 bases and J by 6 bases, leaving 18 bases between them. The germline CDR1 and CDR2 sequences are SNHLY and FYNNEI. The CDR3 consists of 16 residues. The CDR3 nucleotides are TGTGCCAGCAGTGTTACCGCTTTTAGGGGGTCCGGGGAGCTGTTTTTT. Residues: CASSVTAFRGSGELFF.

This chain joins TRBV5-4 and TRBJ2-7; D is possibly TRBD1 (6 bases). Per the germline V gene, CDR1 is SGHNT and CDR2 is YYREEE (reference sequence). The CDR3 totals 14 residues. V gave up 4 bases and J gave up 0 bases, with 11 bases separating them. For the CDR3, the DNA is TGTGCCAGCAGCGCCGGGACAAACTCCTACGAGCAGTACTTC. This sequence encodes CASSAGTNSYEQYF. The entire variable domain, with the rest obtained from reference TRBV5-4 and TRBJ2-7, is as follows: ETGVTQSPTHLIKTRGQQVTLRCSSQSGHNTVSWYQQALGQGPQFIFQYYREEENGRGNFPPRFSGLQFPNYSSELNVNALELDDSALYLCASSAGTNSYEQYFGPGTRLTVT.

The chain employs TRBV7-9 and TRBJ2-1, with D unresolved. V was clipped by 1 base and J by 8 bases, with 6 bases between them. CDR1 is SEHNR and CDR2 is FQNEAQ in the germline V gene (reference sequence). The CDR3 covers 12 residues. CDR3 loop: CASSLGSYEQFF. CDR3 coding DNA: TGTGCCAGCAGCTTAGGGAGCTATGAGCAGTTCTTC.

This clone was seen many times. V is TRBV12-3 or TRBV12-4 and J is TRBJ2-1; TRBD2 matches at 9 bases. Germline trimming cut 8 bases from V and 3 bases from J; bases unmatched to any gene: 2. The CDR3 is made up of 13 amino acids. As DNA, the CDR3 is TGTGCCAGCGCTAGCGGGGTCTACAATGAGCAGTTCTTC. Translation gives CASASGVYNEQFF.

As concerns this clone: The junction and the germline gene differ at one end; a read error may be behind it. The rearrangement joins TRBV5-4 to TRBJ2-5; the D gene is possibly TRBD1 (5 bases). From germline, CDR1 is SGHNT and CDR2 YYREEE (reference sequence). The CDR3 contains 16 residues. CDR3 region: CASSPKGWAPQEAQYF. Written as DNA, the CDR3 is TGTGCCAGCAGCCCCAAGGGGTGGGCACCCCAAGAGGCCCAGTACTTC.